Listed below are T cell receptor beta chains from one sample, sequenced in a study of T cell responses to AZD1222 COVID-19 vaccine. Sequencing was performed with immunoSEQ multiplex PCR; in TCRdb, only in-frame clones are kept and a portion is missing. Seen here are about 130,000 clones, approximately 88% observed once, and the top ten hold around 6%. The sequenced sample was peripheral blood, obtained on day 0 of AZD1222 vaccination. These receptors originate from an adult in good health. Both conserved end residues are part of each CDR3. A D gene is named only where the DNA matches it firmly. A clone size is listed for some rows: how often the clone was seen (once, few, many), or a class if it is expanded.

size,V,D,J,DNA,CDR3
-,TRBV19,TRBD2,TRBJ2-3,TGTGCCAGTAGTCCCATAGCGGGGACTAGCACAGATACGCAGTATTTT,CASSPIAGTSTDTQYF
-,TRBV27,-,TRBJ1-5,TGTGCCAGCAGCCGGGAGGGGGGCCATCAGCCCCAGCATTTT,CASSREGGHQPQHF
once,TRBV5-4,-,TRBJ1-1,TGTGCCAGCAGCTTATCCGGGGCCCGAACTGAAGCTTTCTTT,CASSLSGARTEAFF
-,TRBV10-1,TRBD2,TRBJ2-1,TGCGCCAGCAGTGGAGGACTAGCGGGAGTTTTAAATGAGCAGTTCTTC,CASSGGLAGVLNEQFF
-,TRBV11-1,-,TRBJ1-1,TGTGCCAGCAGCTTTCAGGGCACTGAAGCTTTCTTT,CASSFQGTEAFF
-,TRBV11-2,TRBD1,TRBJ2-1,TGTGCCAGCAGCTCCCTTAAGGGGGCCAATGAGCAGTTCTTC,CASSSLKGANEQFF
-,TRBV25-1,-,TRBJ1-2,TGTGCCAGCAGTGAAGGGGACAACTATGGCTACACCTTC,CASSEGDNYGYTF
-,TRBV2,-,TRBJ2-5,TGTGCCAGCAAGGCAGGCCAGGTGGAAGAGACCCAGTACTTC,CASKAGQVEETQYF
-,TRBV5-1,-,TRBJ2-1,TGCGCCAGCAGCGAGGACAATGAGCAGTTCTTC,CASSEDNEQFF
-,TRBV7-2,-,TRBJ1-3,TGTGCCAGCAGCTCTTCATACAGGACCCCAAGATCTGGAAACACCATATATTTT,CASSSSYRTPRSGNTIYF
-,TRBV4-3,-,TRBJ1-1,TGCGCCAGCAGCCAAGAAGGGGGAAGGAACACTGAAGCTTTCTTT,CASSQEGGRNTEAFF
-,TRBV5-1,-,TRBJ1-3,TGCGCCAGCAGCTTGGAATTGTCAGTCTCTGGAAACACCATATATTTT,CASSLELSVSGNTIYF
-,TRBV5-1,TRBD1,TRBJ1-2,TGCGCCAGCAGCCCCGGGACAGGGAAAGGCTACACCTTC,CASSPGTGKGYTF
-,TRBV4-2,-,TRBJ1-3,TGTGCCAGCAGCCAAGATTCTGAAAACACCATATATTTT,CASSQDSENTIYF
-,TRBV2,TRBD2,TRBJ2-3,TGTGCCAGCACGGCTACTAGCGCCTACACAGATACGCAGTATTTT,CASTATSAYTDTQYF
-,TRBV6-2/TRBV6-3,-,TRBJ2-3,TGTGCCAGCAGTCGTGGGGTGACAGATACGCAGTATTTT,CASSRGVTDTQYF
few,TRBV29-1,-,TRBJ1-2,TGCAGCGTTGGACAGGACCCTAACTATGGCTACACCTTC,CSVGQDPNYGYTF
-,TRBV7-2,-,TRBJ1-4,TGTGCCAGCAGCCCCTCTTCGGACCGGACAGAAAAACTGTTTTTT,CASSPSSDRTEKLFF
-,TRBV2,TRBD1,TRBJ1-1,TGTGCCAGCAGTGATCGGGACAGGGGGCTTGTGGACACTGAAGCTTTCTTT,CASSDRDRGLVDTEAFF
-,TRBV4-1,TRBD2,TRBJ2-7,TGCGCCAGCAGCCAAACCGCCGGACTAGCGGGAGTTAGGCAGTACTTC,CASSQTAGLAGVRQYF
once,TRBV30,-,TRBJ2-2,TGTGCCTGGAGTGTAGTGGGGATGAGCGGTGGTAACACCGGGGAGCTGTTTTTT,CAWSVVGMSGGNTGELFF
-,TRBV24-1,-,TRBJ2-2,TGTGCCACCAGTGAGGGGACCGGGGAGCTGTTTTTT,CATSEGTGELFF
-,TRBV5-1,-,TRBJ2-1,TGCGCCAGCAGCTTGGGAGGAGATGAGCAGTTCTTC,CASSLGGDEQFF
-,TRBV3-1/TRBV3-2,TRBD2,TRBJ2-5,TGTGCCAGCAGCCTAGATAGCGGGGGGGAAGAGACCCAGTACTTC,CASSLDSGGEETQYF
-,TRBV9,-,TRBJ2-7,TGTGCCAGCAGCGTAGGGGCAGGATCCTACGAGCAGTACTTC,CASSVGAGSYEQYF
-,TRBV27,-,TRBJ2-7,TGTGCCAGCAGACAAACAGGATACCCCTACGAGCAGTACTTC,CASRQTGYPYEQYF
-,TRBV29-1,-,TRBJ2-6,TGCAGCGTTGTATTGACATCCGGGAAAACTGGGGCCAACGTCCTGACTTTC,CSVVLTSGKTGANVLTF
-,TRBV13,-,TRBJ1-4,TGTGCCAGCAGATATCAGGGGTCGGAACTGTTTTTT,CASRYQGSELFF
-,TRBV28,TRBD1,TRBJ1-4,TGTGCCAGCAGTCCAGGACAGGGGGCGGTTAATGAAAAACTGTTTTTT,CASSPGQGAVNEKLFF
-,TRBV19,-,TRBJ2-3,TGTGCCAGTAATAAACAGGGGTTTAGCGGGGATACGCAGTATTTT,CASNKQGFSGDTQYF
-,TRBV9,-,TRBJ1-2,TGTGCCAGCAGCGCTCAGGGAAACTATGGCTACACCTTC,CASSAQGNYGYTF
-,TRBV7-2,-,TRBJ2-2,TGTGCCAGCAAAAAAGCTAGCCACGGGGAGCTGTTTTTT,CASKKASHGELFF
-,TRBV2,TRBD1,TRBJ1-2,TGTGCCGGCGGGACAGCGAATCTCGGCTACACCTTC,CAGGTANLGYTF
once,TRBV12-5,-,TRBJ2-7,TGTGCTAGTGGTTTGGTAGGGAGTGCGGGCGAGCAGTACTTC,CASGLVGSAGEQYF
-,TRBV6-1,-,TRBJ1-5,TGTGCCAGCAGTGATAGATTGGTCAGTGACGTCGGGGACCCCCAGCATTTT,CASSDRLVSDVGDPQHF
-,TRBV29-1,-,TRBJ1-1,TGCAGCGTTAAGGCGGGGGCAAACTGGGACTTT,CSVKAGANWDF
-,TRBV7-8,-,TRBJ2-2,TGTGCCAGCAGCCACGGGCGGCTCGGGGAGCTGTTTTTT,CASSHGRLGELFF
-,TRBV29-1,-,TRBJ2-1,TGCAGCGTTGACAGGTTCTCCTACAATGAGCAGTTCTTC,CSVDRFSYNEQFF
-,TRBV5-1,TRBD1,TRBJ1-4,TGCGCCAGCAGCTTGGATGGGACAGGGGAAAAACTGTTTTTT,CASSLDGTGEKLFF
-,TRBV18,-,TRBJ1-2,TGTGCCAGCTCCCCCGTGGCCGATAACTATGGCTACACCTTC,CASSPVADNYGYTF
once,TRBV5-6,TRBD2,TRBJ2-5,TGTGCCAGCAGCACCCCTTTGGGGGGGGAGACCCAGTACTTC,CASSTPLGGETQYF
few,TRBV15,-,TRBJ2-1,TGTGCCACCAGCAGAGATACAGGCCGAAGCTCCTACAATGAGCAGTTCTTC,CATSRDTGRSSYNEQFF
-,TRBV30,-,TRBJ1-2,TGTGCCTGGAGTGTAGGGGGACACTATGGCTACACCTTC,CAWSVGGHYGYTF
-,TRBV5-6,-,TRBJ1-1,TGTGCCAGCAGCTGGGGGACTGAAGCTTTCTTT,CASSWGTEAFF
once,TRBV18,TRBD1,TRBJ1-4,TGTGCCAGCTCCCCTCGGCAGGGGGGGGAAAAACTGTTTTTT,CASSPRQGGEKLFF
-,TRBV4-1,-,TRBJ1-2,TGCGCCAGCAGCCAAACAAAACCCGGAGGCTACACCTTC,CASSQTKPGGYTF
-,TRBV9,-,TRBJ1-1,TGTGCCAGCAGCGTAGACTCCAGGGGTGAGAACACTGAAGCTTTCTTT,CASSVDSRGENTEAFF
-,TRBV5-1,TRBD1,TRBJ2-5,TGCGCCAGCAGAGGGACAGGGGAAGAGACCCAGTACTTC,CASRGTGEETQYF
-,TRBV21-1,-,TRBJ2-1,TGTGCCAGCCGTGACAATGAGCAGTTCTTC,CASRDNEQFF
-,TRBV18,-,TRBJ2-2,TGTGCCAGCTCACCACCGTGGAGCACCGGGGAGCTGTTTTTT,CASSPPWSTGELFF
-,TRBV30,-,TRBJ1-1,TGTGCCTGGAGTGAAACCCGCGTTTGGACTGAAGCTTTCTTT,CAWSETRVWTEAFF
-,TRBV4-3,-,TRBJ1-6,TGCGCCAGCAGCCAAGATATCGGGGGGCCAGGGTCACCCCTCCACTTT,CASSQDIGGPGSPLHF